This T cell receptor beta chain was retrieved from a study of blood T cell repertoires in COVID-19. At the level of the study: Samples representing acute and convalescent COVID-19 were sourced from the United States, Italy and Spain. Nucleic acid was either cDNA or gDNA, and it came from T cells, B-cell-depleted T cells, or PBMCs.

Authors' data handling: The authors estimated nucleated cell counts from reference gene primer amplification. TCRdb keeps only in-frame clones here, not all; method: immunoSEQ multiplex PCR. That table furnishes V, J and clone size, whereas the DNA furnished D and trimming. This sample has 100,000 to 150,000 clones, with more than 75% found just once. This clone has a handful of counts. One junction end does not reproduce the germline sequence, and a read error may be involved. The sequence was obtained from a man between 65 and 85 years old with active COVID-19. Sequencing was performed on peripheral blood.

Written as DNA, the CDR3 is TGTGCCAGCAGCTTGGTATCCTCCAATGAGCAGTTCTTC. Amino acid sequence: CASSLVSSNEQFF. The chain joins TRBV5-6 to TRBJ2-1; D uncertain. CDR1 is SGHDT and CDR2 is YYEEEE in the germline V gene. This CDR3 has 13 residues. The full variable domain, rest sourced from reference TRBV5-6 and TRBJ2-1, is DAGVTQSPTHLIKTRGQQVTLRCSPKSGHDTVSWYQQALGQGPQFIFQYYEEEERQRGNFPDRFSGHQFPNYSSELNVNALLLGDSALYLCASSLVSSNEQFFGPGTRLTVL.